This T cell receptor (beta chain) was captured in a study of cytomegalovirus exposure and HLA in healthy donors. Study at large: Genotyping showed around 80% of fewer than 500 donors falling in the Caucasian-associated ancestry cluster.

This clone has only a few counts. Its antigen is undetermined. CDR3 length: 16 residues. Germline values: CDR1 LGHNA, CDR2 YSLEER. V lost 0 bases, J lost 9 bases, and 4 bases stayed unmatched. The study, taken as a whole, reports: Researchers reportedly found TCR beta sequences accurately predicted most subjects' HLA-A and HLA-B alleles. Within the data, a cluster of highly shared sequence variants was likely a sequencing artifact.

It was with 60 Vbeta and 13 Jbeta primers that the PCR ran. Assay: immunoSEQ multiplex PCR; the TCRdb copy retains only in-frame clones and omits some. The sample has tens of thousands of clones; around two thirds are singletons. The chain joins TRBV4-3 to TRBJ1-6; the match to TRBD1 covers 11 bases. The TCR was taken from a woman aged 45-60 years in good health and CMV-seropositive. The specimen was PBMCs. CDR3 coding DNA: TGCGCCAGCAGCCAAGATACCGGGACAGGGGGTTCACCCCTCCACTTT. It specifies CASSQDTGTGGSPLHF.